A single sample is the source of the 27 T cell receptor beta chains below, sequenced in a study of post-analysis software for immune sequencing data. Study-wide results and caveats: Controls had lower frequencies than patients of four or five TRBV segments, which included TRBV5-6, TRBV5-1 and TRBV20-1.

Unique molecular identifiers were present in the TCR beta cDNA libraries. TCRdb fed the PCR reads into MiXCR, producing one record per CDR3 protein. Of hundreds of thousands of distinct CDR3 sequences listed, 59% are singletons. These TCRs are of unknown antigen specificity. Source material: blood. The source of these receptors is a girl aged 2-10 years with multiple sclerosis.

The chain recombines TRBV9 with TRBJ2-1; the D gene is possibly TRBD1 (6 bases). CDR1 is SGDLS, CDR2 YYNGEE, per germline. The CDR3 is 15 amino acids. Trimming cost V 3 bases and J 10 bases, with 20 bases left between them. The CDR3 DNA is TGTGCCAGCAGCGCAGCGGCAGGGGCAACGGTAGAGCAGTTCTTC. Amino acid sequence: CASSAAAGATVEQFF.

This clonotype was counted only a few times. The chain recombines TRBV29-1 with TRBJ1-1; no clear D gene. V lost 4 bases and J lost 0, with 6 bases in between. Germline V gene lookup returns CDR1 SQVTM and CDR2 ANQGSEA. The CDR3 length is 12 residues. CDR3 protein: CSVGRVNTEAFF. CDR3 sequence (DNA): TGCAGCGTTGGGCGGGTGAACACTGAAGCTTTCTTT. The full variable domain, in which reference TRBV29-1 and TRBJ1-1 provide the parts outside the CDR3, is SAVISQKPSRDICQRGTSLTIQCQVDSQVTMMFWYRQQPGQSLTLIATANQGSEATYESGFVIDKFPISRPNLTFSTLTVSNMSPEDSSIYLCSVGRVNTEAFFGQGTRLTVV.

V is TRBV30 and J is TRBJ1-2; D is unresolved. Per the germline V gene, CDR1 is GTSNPN and CDR2 is SVGIG (reference sequence). This CDR3 is 14 amino acids long. V dropped 1 base and J dropped 6 bases, with 15 bases sitting between them. The DNA of the CDR3 is TGTGCCTGGAGTGGATATTTGGAGGGTGATGGCTACACCTTC. Amino acids: CAWSGYLEGDGYTF.

V usage is TRBV20-1 and J usage is TRBJ2-7; 9 nucleotides agree with TRBD1. The germline V gene has CDR1 DFQATT and CDR2 SNEGSKA (reference sequence). V was clipped by 1 base and J by 6 bases; unmatched bases: 10. CDR3 length: 15 residues. The chain's CDR3 is CSARVGRTGVPEQYF. The CDR3 DNA sequence: TGCAGTGCTAGAGTCGGTAGGACAGGGGTTCCCGAGCAGTACTTC.

This clonotype was seen only a few times. The V and J genes are TRBV5-1 and TRBJ2-4; TRBD1 matches at 12 bases. CDR1 and CDR2 (germline): SGHRS, YFSETQ. V shed 6 bases and J 13 bases; nucleotides not matched to a gene: 14. The CDR3 extends over 15 amino acids. This CDR3 reads CASKYGTGGVGEQYF. CDR3 nucleotides: TGCGCCAGCAAGTATGGGACAGGGGGCGTCGGGGAGCAGTACTTC. Complete variable domain (other parts from reference TRBV5-1 and TRBJ2-4): KAGVTQTPRYLIKTRGQQVTLSCSPISGHRSVSWYQQTPGQGLQFLFEYFSETQRNKGNFPGRFSGRQFSNSRSEMNVSTLELGDSALYLCASKYGTGGVGEQYFGAGTRLSVL.

The chain has TRBV13 and TRBJ1-5; D gene uncertain. Germline assignment: CDR1 PRHDT and CDR2 FYEKMQ (reference sequence). Trimming took 0 bases from V and 5 from J, leaving 11 bases between them. The CDR3 runs to 15 residues. CDR3 amino acids: CASSLGRGSDQPQHF. The CDR3 nucleotides are TGTGCCAGCAGCTTAGGCCGTGGCAGCGATCAGCCCCAGCATTTT.

The chain employs TRBV10-3 and TRBJ2-7; D is unclear. Per the germline V gene, CDR1 is ENHRY and CDR2 is SYGVKD. The V gene lost 3 bases and the J gene lost 5 bases, with 14 bases spanning the gap. The CDR3 extends over 14 amino acids. CDR3 nucleotides: TGTGCCATCAGTGAAAATTCGGGTATCAACGAGCAGTACTTC. It is translated as CAISENSGINEQYF.

A few counts support this clonotype. The chain has TRBV4-1 and TRBJ1-5; D remains ambiguous. Germline values: CDR1 MGHRA, CDR2 YSYEKL. Deletions cut 2 bases from V and 2 bases from J, with 4 bases between. The CDR3 is 13 residues long. DNA of the CDR3: TGCGCCAGCAGCCAAAGCCGCAATCAGCCCCAGCATTTT. It specifies CASSQSRNQPQHF.

The count of this clonotype is one. This sequence joins TRBV4-3 and TRBJ2-7; D is undetermined. Trimming stripped 0 bases from V and 7 bases from J, with 10 bases between. Germline loops: CDR1 LGHNA, CDR2 YSLEER. The CDR3 totals 13 residues. The CDR3 coding sequence is TGCGCCAGCAGCCAAGAAGGCGGCAATGAGCAGTACTTC. Translating gives CASSQEGGNEQYF.

V usage is TRBV5-5 and J usage is TRBJ1-1, with TRBD1 matching over 12 bases. This CDR3 comprises 15 residues. CDR1 SGHKS and CDR2 YYEKEE come from the germline V gene (reference sequence). V gave up 4 bases and J gave up 4 bases; unmatched junction bases: 5. The CDR3 nucleotides read TGTGCCAGCAGCGGGACAGGGGGCAAGGGCACTGAAGCTTTCTTT. The encoded protein is CASSGTGGKGTEAFF.

The chain is built from TRBV20-1 and TRBJ2-7; 9 bases align to TRBD1. The J segment lost 3 bases and the V segment lost 5 bases, leaving 11 bases of the junction unmatched. CDR1 is DFQATT, CDR2 SNEGSKA, per germline (reference sequence). The CDR3 has 15 amino acids. This CDR3 reads CSAQTDRGLFYEQYF. CDR3 sequence (DNA): TGCAGTGCTCAGACGGACAGGGGCTTGTTCTACGAGCAGTACTTC.

This chain connects TRBV15 to TRBJ2-7, with unresolved D. This CDR3 spans 13 amino acids. V was pared by 1 base and J by 2 bases, with 6 bases between. Germline lookup yields CDR1 LNHNV and CDR2 YYDKDF (reference sequence). CDR3 in amino acids: CATSRAPTYEQYF. Written as DNA, the CDR3 is TGTGCCACCAGCAGAGCCCCCACCTACGAGCAGTACTTC.

V gene TRBV7-6 combines with J gene TRBJ2-5; TRBD2 matches 8 bases. Per the germline V gene, CDR1 is SGHVS and CDR2 is FNYEAQ. This CDR3 spans 16 amino acids. Unmatched junction bases numbered 8, after V lost 1 base and J lost 4 bases. This chain's CDR3 is CASSLERGSVGETQYF. CDR3 nucleotides: TGTGCCAGCAGCTTAGAGCGGGGGAGCGTAGGAGAGACCCAGTACTTC.

This chain links TRBV4-3 with TRBJ1-2; D possibly corresponds to TRBD1 (5 bases). The CDR3 loop spans 17 amino acids. Trimming took off 0 bases at V and 5 bases at J, with 19 bases between the two ends. Germline loops: CDR1 LGHNA, CDR2 YSLEER. The CDR3 DNA follows: TGCGCCAGCAGCCAAGATAATGGATACGGGGGAAGATATGGCTACACCTTC. Translation: CASSQDNGYGGRYGYTF.

The chain is built from TRBV2 and TRBJ2-1; D call uncertain. CDR3 size: 10 residues. Deletions cut 6 bases from V and 5 bases from J, with 2 bases between. Germline V CDR1 and CDR2: SNHLY, FYNNEI. As DNA, the CDR3 is TGTGCCAGCAGGAACAATGAGCAGTTCTTC. It translates to CASRNNEQFF.

This rearrangement joins TRBV10-2 to TRBJ2-1; 7 bases fit TRBD1. The CDR3 length is 13 residues. Trimming removed 5 bases from V and 8 bases from J; junction bases left unmatched: 6. Germline CDR1 and CDR2: WSHSY and SAAADI. CDR3 region: CASSTGAFDEQFF. CDR3 sequence (DNA): TGCGCCAGCAGTACAGGGGCGTTCGATGAGCAGTTCTTC.

The CDR3 spells CASSQLEALNTGELFF. In nucleotides, the CDR3 is TGTGCCAGCAGCCAGCTGGAGGCTTTGAACACCGGGGAGCTGTTTTTT. This sequence joins TRBV3-1 and TRBJ2-2; maybe TRBD2 (5 bases). The CDR3 spans 16 residues. CDR1 and CDR2 from the germline V gene are LGHDT and YNNKEL (reference sequence). Trimming pared 3 bases from V and 1 base from J, leaving 12 bases between.

V is TRBV12-3 or TRBV12-4 and J is TRBJ2-6, with D possibly being TRBD2 (5 bases). V lost 4 bases, J lost 0 bases, and 19 bases lay in between. The length of the CDR3 is 19 residues. The DNA for the CDR3 is TGTGCCAGCAGTTCATCCGGGATGAGTACTTTCTCTGGGGCCAACGTCCTGACTTTC. Translated: CASSSSGMSTFSGANVLTF.

This clonotype was counted only a few times. The chain employs TRBV11-2 and TRBJ2-7; the match to TRBD1 covers 7 bases. Unmatched junction bases numbered 6, after V lost 5 bases and J lost 2 bases. The CDR3 loop spans 14 amino acids. Germline CDR1 is SGHAT and CDR2 is FQNNGV. CDR3 protein: CASSPMTGPYEQYF. The CDR3 nucleotides read TGTGCCAGCAGCCCTATGACAGGGCCCTACGAGCAGTACTTC.

The chain has TRBV20-1 and TRBJ1-1, with 12 bases lining up with TRBD1. The CDR3 extends over 20 amino acids. The V segment lost 1 base and the J segment 4 bases; nucleotides outside the gene matches: 19. The germline V gene has CDR1 DFQATT and CDR2 SNEGSKA (reference sequence). The CDR3 region is CSARAYRDRGPLAKSTEAFF. The CDR3 DNA follows: TGCAGTGCTAGAGCCTACCGGGACAGGGGGCCCCTCGCAAAAAGCACTGAAGCTTTCTTT.

The V call is TRBV29-1, the J call TRBJ2-3; D is undetermined. Trimming removed 1 base from V and 2 bases from J, with 7 bases in between. The CDR3 covers 13 residues. Germline V gene data show CDR1 as SQVTM and CDR2 as ANQGSEA. The CDR3 loop reads CSVEARNTDTQYF. The DNA of the CDR3 is TGCAGCGTTGAAGCGCGGAACACAGATACGCAGTATTTT.

The chain carries TRBV4-1 and TRBJ1-1; the D is unclear. V shed 0 bases and J shed 10 bases, with 15 bases lying between them. This CDR3 has 14 residues. Germline V lookup: CDR1 MGHRA, CDR2 YSYEKL. The CDR3 is CASSQEVEGVGAFF. DNA of the CDR3: TGCGCCAGCAGCCAAGAGGTCGAAGGTGTTGGAGCTTTCTTT.

The rearrangement uses TRBV11-2 and TRBJ2-1; D gene unclear. The germline gives CDR1 SGHAT, CDR2 FQNNGV. There are 13 residues in the CDR3. Trimming removed 2 bases at V and 10 bases at J, with 12 bases between. CDR3 sequence: CASSLNWSAEQFF. The CDR3 DNA follows: TGTGCCAGCAGCTTAAATTGGTCGGCGGAGCAGTTCTTC.

V usage is TRBV10-2 and J usage is TRBJ1-2, with D perhaps TRBD1 (5 bases). Trimming cost V 6 bases and J 7 bases, with 15 bases left between them. The germline V gene encodes CDR1 WSHSY and CDR2 SAAADI. The CDR3 sequence is 13 residues long. CDR3 sequence (DNA): TGCGCCAGCAGCCCTGGGACTACAAGTGGCTACACCTTC. Translation: CASSPGTTSGYTF.

V is TRBV5-1 and J is TRBJ2-3; D is ambiguous. The CDR3 consists of 16 residues. V shed 0 bases and J shed 2 bases, with 13 bases lying between them. Germline values: CDR1 SGHRS, CDR2 YFSETQ. The CDR3 region is CASSLASIGPTDTQYF. CDR3 sequence (DNA): TGCGCCAGCAGCTTGGCCAGTATCGGACCCACAGATACGCAGTATTTT.

Here the CDR3 DNA reads TGCAGTGCTAGTTTACCAGGGACAGGACCCACAGATACGCAGTATTTT. Translating gives CSASLPGTGPTDTQYF. The chain uses TRBV20-1 and TRBJ2-3; TRBD1 matches 8 bases. CDR1 and CDR2 from the germline V gene are DFQATT and SNEGSKA (reference sequence). V lost 3 bases, J lost 2 bases, and 10 bases stayed unmatched. CDR3 length: 16 residues.

The genes are TRBV12-3 or TRBV12-4 and TRBJ2-1; D is possibly TRBD1 or TRBD2 (6 bases each). The CDR3 sequence is 15 residues long. Deletions cut 2 bases from V and 5 bases from J, with 13 bases between. The DNA for the CDR3 is TGTGCCAGCAGTTTACCCGGGGGCGGGGACAATGAGCAGTTCTTC. It specifies CASSLPGGGDNEQFF.